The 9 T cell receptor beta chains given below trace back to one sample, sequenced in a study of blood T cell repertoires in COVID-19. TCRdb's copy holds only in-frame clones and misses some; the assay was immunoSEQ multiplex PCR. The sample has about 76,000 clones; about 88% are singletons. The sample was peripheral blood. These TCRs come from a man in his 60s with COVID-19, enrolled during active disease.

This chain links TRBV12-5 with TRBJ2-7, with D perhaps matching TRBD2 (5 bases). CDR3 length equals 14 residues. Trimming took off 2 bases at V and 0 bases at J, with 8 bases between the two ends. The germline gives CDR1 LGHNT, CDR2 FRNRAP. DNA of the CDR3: TGTGCTAGTGGTTTGTTTGGGAGCTCCTACGAGCAGTACTTC. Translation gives CASGLFGSSYEQYF.

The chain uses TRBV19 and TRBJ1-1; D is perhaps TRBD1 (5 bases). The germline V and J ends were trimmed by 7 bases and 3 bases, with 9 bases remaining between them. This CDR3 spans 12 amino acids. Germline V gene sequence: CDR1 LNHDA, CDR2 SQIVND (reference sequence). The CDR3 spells CASIDRYTEAFF. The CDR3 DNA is TGTGCCAGTATCGACAGATACACTGAAGCTTTCTTT.

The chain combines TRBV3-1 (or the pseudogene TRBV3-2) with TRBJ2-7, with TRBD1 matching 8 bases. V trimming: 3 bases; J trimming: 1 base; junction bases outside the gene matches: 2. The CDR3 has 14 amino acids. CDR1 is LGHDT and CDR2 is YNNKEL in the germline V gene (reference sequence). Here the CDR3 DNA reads TGTGCCAGCAGCCACTGGGACAGGTCCTACGAGCAGTACTTC. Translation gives CASSHWDRSYEQYF.

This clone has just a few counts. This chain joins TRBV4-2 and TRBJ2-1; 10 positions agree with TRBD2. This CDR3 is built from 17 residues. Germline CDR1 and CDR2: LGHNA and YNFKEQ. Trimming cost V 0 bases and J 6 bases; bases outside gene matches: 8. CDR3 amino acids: CASSQDLSGRVPNEQFF. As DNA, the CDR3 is TGTGCCAGCAGCCAAGACTTGAGCGGGAGGGTCCCCAATGAGCAGTTCTTC.

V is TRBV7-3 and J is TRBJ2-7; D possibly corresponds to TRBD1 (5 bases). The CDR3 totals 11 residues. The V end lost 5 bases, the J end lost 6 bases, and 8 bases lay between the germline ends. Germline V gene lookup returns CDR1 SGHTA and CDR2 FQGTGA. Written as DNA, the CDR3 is TGTGCCAGCAGCCCCAGGGCCGAGCAGTACTTC. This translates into CASSPRAEQYF.

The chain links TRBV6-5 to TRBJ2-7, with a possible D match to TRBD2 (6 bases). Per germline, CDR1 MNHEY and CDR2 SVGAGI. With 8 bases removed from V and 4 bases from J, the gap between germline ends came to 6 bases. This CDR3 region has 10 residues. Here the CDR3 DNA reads TGTGCCAGCGCGGGATACGAGCAGTACTTC. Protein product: CASAGYEQYF.

CDR3 region: CSVATDSMNTEAFF. The CDR3 bases are TGCAGCGTCGCGACAGACAGCATGAACACTGAAGCTTTCTTT. The chain employs TRBV29-1 and TRBJ1-1; TRBD1 might be the D (5 bases). The CDR3 consists of 14 residues. V dropped 6 bases and J dropped 0 bases, with 14 bases sitting between them. Germline-derived CDR1 and CDR2 are SQVTM and ANQGSEA. Full variable domain (missing parts from reference TRBV29-1 and TRBJ1-1): SAVISQKPSRDICQRGTSLTIQCQVDSQVTMMFWYRQQPGQSLTLIATANQGSEATYESGFVIDKFPISRPNLTFSTLTVSNMSPEDSSIYLCSVATDSMNTEAFFGQGTRLTVV.

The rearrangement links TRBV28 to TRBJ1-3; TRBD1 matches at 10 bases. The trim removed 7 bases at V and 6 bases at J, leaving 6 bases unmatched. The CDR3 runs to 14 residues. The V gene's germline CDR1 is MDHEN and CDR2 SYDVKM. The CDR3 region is CASTSGTGVNTIYF. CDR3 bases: TGTGCCAGCACCTCCGGGACAGGGGTAAACACCATATATTTT.

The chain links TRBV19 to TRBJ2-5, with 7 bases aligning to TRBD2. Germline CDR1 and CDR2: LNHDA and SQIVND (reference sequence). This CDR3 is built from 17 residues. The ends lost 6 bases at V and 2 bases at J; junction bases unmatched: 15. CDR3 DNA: TGTGCCAGTAGATACCAACGAGAGGAGGGAGGGCAAGAGACCCAGTACTTC. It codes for CASRYQREEGGQETQYF.